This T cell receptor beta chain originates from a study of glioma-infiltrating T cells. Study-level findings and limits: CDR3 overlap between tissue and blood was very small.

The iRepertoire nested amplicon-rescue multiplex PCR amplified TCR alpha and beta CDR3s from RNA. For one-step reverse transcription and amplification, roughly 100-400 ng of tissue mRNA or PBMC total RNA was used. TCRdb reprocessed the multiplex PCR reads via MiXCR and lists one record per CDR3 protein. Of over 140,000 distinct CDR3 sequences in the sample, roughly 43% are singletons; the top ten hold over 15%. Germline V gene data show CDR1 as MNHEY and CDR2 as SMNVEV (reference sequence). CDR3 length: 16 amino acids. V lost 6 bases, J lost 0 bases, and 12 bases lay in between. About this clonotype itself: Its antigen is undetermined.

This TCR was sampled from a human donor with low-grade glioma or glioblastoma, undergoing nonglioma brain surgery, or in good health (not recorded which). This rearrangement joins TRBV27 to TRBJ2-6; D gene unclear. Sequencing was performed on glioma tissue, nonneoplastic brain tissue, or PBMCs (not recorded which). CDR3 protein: CASSERWSSGANVLTF. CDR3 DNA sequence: TGTGCCAGCAGCGAAAGGTGGAGCTCTGGGGCCAACGTCCTGACTTTC.